A single sample is the source of the 15 T cell receptor beta chains below, sequenced in a study of OX40 agonist ivuxolimab in advanced cancers. Some clones are missing from TCRdb's copy, which holds only in-frame ones; the method was immunoSEQ multiplex PCR. Of about 52,000 clones listed, approximately 95% are singletons. Source: CD4+ or CD8+ T cells sorted from blood, taken in a trial of the OX40 agonist ivuxolimab. These receptors were taken from an adult with an advanced solid tumor such as melanoma, head and neck, liver or kidney cancer.

The table lists this clone with a count of one. This chain links TRBV7-2 with TRBJ2-1; 11 bases fit TRBD2. Unmatched junction bases numbered 5, after V lost 1 base and J lost 0 bases. The CDR3 consists of 18 residues. Germline assignment: CDR1 SGHTA and CDR2 FQGNSA. In DNA form, the CDR3 reads TGTGCCAGCAGCTTAGTAGCGGGAGGGTATAGCTCCTACAATGAGCAGTTCTTC. This encodes CASSLVAGGYSSYNEQFF.

In this sample, this clone is medium-sized. V and J are TRBV27 and TRBJ2-7; 7 nucleotides match TRBD2. Germline CDR1 reads MNHEY; CDR2 reads SMNVEV (reference sequence). Unmatched junction bases numbered 2, after V lost 8 bases and J lost 1 base. This CDR3 has 12 amino acids. CDR3 bases: TGTGCCAGCGGAGCGGGATCCTACGAGCAGTACTTC. As protein: CASGAGSYEQYF.

The chain links TRBV4-1 to TRBJ2-7; no clear D gene. Germline assignment: CDR1 MGHRA and CDR2 YSYEKL. V was trimmed by 0 bases and J by 0 bases, leaving 12 bases between them. The CDR3 totals 16 residues. This chain's CDR3 is CASSQEPGPSSYEQYF. CDR3 coding DNA: TGCGCCAGCAGCCAAGAACCTGGACCCAGCTCCTACGAGCAGTACTTC.

The V call is TRBV28, the J call TRBJ2-1; 14 positions match TRBD2. The trim removed 4 bases at V and 5 bases at J, leaving 4 bases unmatched. This CDR3 is 16 amino acids long. CDR1 MDHEN and CDR2 SYDVKM come from the germline V gene. The CDR3 DNA follows: TGTGCCAGCAGTTCGGGGACTAGCGGGAGCAACAATGAGCAGTTCTTC. It is translated as CASSSGTSGSNNEQFF.

V gene TRBV6-5 combines with J gene TRBJ2-7; D gene unclear. Per the germline V gene, CDR1 is MNHEY and CDR2 is SVGAGI. There are 16 residues in the CDR3. V lost 0 bases, J lost 4 bases, and 16 bases lay in between. The CDR3 nucleotides read TGTGCCAGCAGTTACTCAGGGCTATCTGCGTTATACGAGCAGTACTTC. Translated, it gives CASSYSGLSALYEQYF.

DNA for the CDR3: TGTGCCAGCAGCTTGGGGGCCCTCAATGAGCAGTTCTTC. Residues: CASSLGALNEQFF. This chain connects TRBV7-6 to TRBJ2-1, with a weak D call TRBD1 (6 bases). This CDR3 is 13 amino acids long. V was shortened by 3 bases and J by 6 bases, with 9 bases between the two germline ends. Per germline, CDR1 SGHVS and CDR2 FNYEAQ.

The rearrangement joins TRBV6-6 to TRBJ2-3; 7 bases are a match to TRBD2. Per the germline V gene, CDR1 is MNHNY and CDR2 is SVGAGI (reference sequence). J gave up 4 bases and V 6 bases, and 7 bases lay outside the gene matches. This CDR3 is built from 14 residues. The CDR3 loop is CASSLLALADTQYF. Here the CDR3 DNA reads TGTGCCAGCAGCCTACTAGCGCTCGCAGATACGCAGTATTTT.

This chain uses TRBV6-5 with TRBJ1-5; TRBD1 might be the D (5 bases). The germline V gene encodes CDR1 MNHEY and CDR2 SVGAGI. This CDR3 region has 16 residues. V lost 2 bases and J lost 3, with 14 bases in between. In DNA form, the CDR3 reads TGTGCCAGCAGTTACCGACCGGTGGGGCTCAATCAGCCCCAGCATTTT. This codes for CASSYRPVGLNQPQHF.

The CDR3: CASSQDSGGSEQFF. Here the CDR3 DNA reads TGCGCCAGCAGCCAAGATTCCGGAGGCTCTGAGCAGTTCTTC. The rearrangement uses TRBV4-3 and TRBJ2-1; D might be TRBD2 (5 bases). Germline lookup yields CDR1 LGHNA and CDR2 YSLEER. This CDR3 has 14 residues. Trimming took off 0 bases at V and 9 bases at J, with 12 bases between the two ends.

The V call is TRBV7-6, the J call TRBJ2-1; D remains unclear. Trimming took 5 bases from V and 9 from J, leaving 8 bases between them. Germline V CDR1 and CDR2: SGHVS, FNYEAQ. There are 11 residues in the CDR3. CDR3 sequence: CASSNFPEQFF. DNA for the CDR3: TGTGCCAGCAGCAACTTCCCTGAGCAGTTCTTC.

The chain uses TRBV6-5 and TRBJ2-2, with 8 bases fitting TRBD2. V lost 2 bases and J lost 6; bases outside the gene matches: 8. CDR3 length equals 16 residues. Looked up from germline, CDR1 is MNHEY and CDR2 is SVGAGI. The CDR3, as DNA: TGTGCCAGCAGTTACGATGCAGCGGGAGAACCCGGGGAGCTGTTTTTT. Protein sequence: CASSYDAAGEPGELFF.

The chain employs TRBV19 and TRBJ2-7; maybe TRBD2 (5 bases). V was shortened by 4 bases and J by 2 bases, with 9 bases between the two germline ends. The CDR3 sequence is 13 residues long. Per germline, CDR1 LNHDA and CDR2 SQIVND (reference sequence). The CDR3 region has the DNA TGTGCCAGTAGTAGCGGGTCCACCTACGAGCAGTACTTC. This gives the protein CASSSGSTYEQYF. Full variable domain (outside the CDR3, taken from reference TRBV19 and TRBJ2-7): DGGITQSPKYLFRKEGQNVTLSCEQNLNHDAMYWYRQDPGQGLRLIYYSQIVNDFQKGDIAEGYSVSREKKESFPLTVTSAQKNPTAFYLCASSSGSTYEQYFGPGTRLTVT.

V and J are TRBV15 and TRBJ2-2; a possible D gene is TRBD1 (5 bases). This CDR3 region has 17 residues. Trimming took 3 bases from V and 0 from J, leaving 14 bases between them. The germline V gene has CDR1 LNHNV and CDR2 YYDKDF (reference sequence). The CDR3 protein is CATSSFNQGANTGELFF. Written as DNA, the CDR3 is TGTGCCACCAGCAGCTTTAACCAGGGCGCGAACACCGGGGAGCTGTTTTTT.

V is TRBV9 and J is TRBJ2-7, with D possibly matching TRBD2 (6 bases). Trimming took 0 bases from V and 1 from J, leaving 11 bases between them. The germline V gene has CDR1 SGDLS and CDR2 YYNGEE. The CDR3 runs to 15 residues. CDR3 protein: CASSVGVAASYEQYF. In DNA, the CDR3 is TGTGCCAGCAGCGTAGGGGTAGCGGCTTCCTACGAGCAGTACTTC. The whole variable domain, remainder taken from reference TRBV9 and TRBJ2-7, is DSGVTQTPKHLITATGQRVTLRCSPRSGDLSVYWYQQSLDQGLQFLIQYYNGEERAKGNILERFSAQQFPDLHSELNLSSLELGDSALYFCASSVGVAASYEQYFGPGTRLTVT.

The chain links TRBV30 to TRBJ2-7, with D unclear. Trimming stripped 2 bases from V and 2 bases from J, with 10 bases between. This CDR3 has 13 amino acids. Looked up from germline, CDR1 is GTSNPN and CDR2 is SVGIG (reference sequence). The CDR3 protein is CAWSKMYTYEQYF. The CDR3 DNA sequence: TGTGCCTGGAGTAAGATGTACACCTACGAGCAGTACTTC.